The 22 T cell receptor beta chains given below trace back to one sample, sequenced in a study of shared clonotypes between healthy human individuals. Data came from immunoSEQ multiplex PCR; TCRdb stores just in-frame clones and leaves some out. The sample consists of millions of clones, approximately 95% of them appearing once. The sample consisted of naive CD4+ T cells sorted from blood. Described subset: CD45RA+ positively selected. These receptors were taken from a man between 18 and 35 years old in good health.

CDR3 coding DNA: TGCGCCAGCGGCACGGAACCCAGGGCTGGCTACACCTTC. It is translated as CASGTEPRAGYTF. The chain has TRBV5-1 and TRBJ1-2, with a weak D call TRBD1 (5 bases). V lost 7 bases and J 7 bases, leaving 17 bases between the germline ends. This CDR3 has 13 amino acids. Looked up from germline, CDR1 is SGHRS and CDR2 is YFSETQ.

In DNA, the CDR3 is TGTGCCAGCAGTTCCAGCGCATACACAGATACGCAGTATTTT. Encoded protein: CASSSSAYTDTQYF. The chain employs TRBV6-5 and TRBJ2-3; D ambiguous. Germline lookup yields CDR1 MNHEY and CDR2 SVGAGI. The ends were cut back, 4 bases at V and 2 bases at J, with 10 bases in the middle. The CDR3 has 14 residues.

This rearrangement joins TRBV7-2 to TRBJ2-5; 9 bases are a match to TRBD2. The CDR3 sequence is 16 residues long. Trimming removed 6 bases from V and 4 bases from J; junction bases left unmatched: 12. Germline V gene sequence: CDR1 SGHTA, CDR2 FQGNSA. The CDR3 sequence is CASSRRATTSGETQYF. CDR3 nucleotide sequence: TGTGCCAGCAGTCGCCGTGCTACGACTAGCGGAGAGACCCAGTACTTC.

This rearrangement joins TRBV5-1 to TRBJ1-1; 8 bases map to TRBD1. V was pared by 5 bases and J by 0 bases, with 12 bases of the junction left unmatched. The CDR3 runs to 17 residues. Germline V CDR1 and CDR2: SGHRS, YFSETQ. The DNA for the CDR3 is TGCGCCAGCAGGCCAGACAGGGGAAATTTTGTGAACACTGAAGCTTTCTTT. Its translation: CASRPDRGNFVNTEAFF.

The gene calls are TRBV6-6 and TRBJ2-1; TRBD2 aligns across 7 bases. This CDR3 is 13 amino acids long. Unmatched junction bases numbered 6, after V lost 8 bases and J lost 5 bases. Germline CDR1 MNHNY, CDR2 SVGAGI (reference sequence). CDR3 sequence reads: CASQSGIDNEQFF. CDR3 in DNA: TGTGCCAGCCAGAGCGGGATCGACAATGAGCAGTTCTTC.

The genes are TRBV10-1 and TRBJ2-1; D gene uncertain. V lost 6 bases to trimming and J lost 4 bases, with 13 bases between them. The CDR3 sequence is 14 residues long. Germline lookup yields CDR1 WNHNN and CDR2 SYGVQD (reference sequence). CDR3 amino acids: CASSRTALYNEQFF. For the CDR3, the DNA is TGCGCCAGCAGCCGGACGGCCCTTTACAATGAGCAGTTCTTC.

The V call is TRBV29-1, the J call TRBJ2-2, with TRBD1 matching over 9 bases. CDR1 is SQVTM, CDR2 ANQGSEA, per germline. V lost 4 bases to trimming and J lost 2 bases; unmatched junction nucleotides: 8. This CDR3 comprises 16 residues. This CDR3 reads CSVATWGQGNTGELFF. Here the CDR3 DNA reads TGCAGCGTTGCGACTTGGGGACAGGGTAACACCGGGGAGCTGTTTTTT.

The rearrangement uses TRBV6-6 and TRBJ1-6; D not certain. There are 16 residues in the CDR3. The germline gives CDR1 MNHNY, CDR2 SVGAGI (reference sequence). V was shortened by 6 bases and J by 3 bases, with 15 bases between the two germline ends. CDR3 sequence: CASSAVRLSYNSPLHF. CDR3 sequence (DNA): TGTGCCAGCAGCGCCGTAAGACTGAGCTATAATTCACCCCTCCACTTT.

The chain recombines TRBV10-3 with TRBJ2-2; no firm D call. The CDR3 sequence is 13 residues long. Germline V gene sequence: CDR1 ENHRY, CDR2 SYGVKD. Trimming shortened V by 11 bases and J by 5 bases, and 15 bases separated the two germline ends. The CDR3 bases are TGTGCCTTACGGTCGGCTGAGACCGGGGAGCTGTTTTTT. This encodes CALRSAETGELFF.

J is TRBJ2-1 and V is TRBV7-3, with TRBD2 matching 7 bases. This CDR3 comprises 16 residues. The V segment lost 5 bases and the J segment 4 bases; nucleotides outside the gene matches: 11. Germline V CDR1 and CDR2: SGHTA, FQGTGA. For the CDR3, the DNA is TGTGCCAGCAGCATAGCCGGGACTATAGATTACAATGAGCAGTTCTTC. It yields the protein CASSIAGTIDYNEQFF.

The rearrangement joins TRBV7-2 to TRBJ2-7, with D possibly TRBD2 on 5 matching bases. The V gene lost 0 bases and the J gene lost 6 bases, with 12 bases spanning the gap. In germline, CDR1 is SGHTA, CDR2 FQGNSA. This CDR3 has 14 residues. The CDR3 DNA is TGTGCCAGCAGCTTAGCGGGAGTCGCGGCCGAGCAGTACTTC. As protein: CASSLAGVAAEQYF.

The gene calls are TRBV19 and TRBJ2-7, with 7 bases identical to TRBD1. There are 13 residues in the CDR3. V was pared by 5 bases and J by 2 bases, with 3 bases of the junction left unmatched. CDR1 LNHDA and CDR2 SQIVND come from the germline V gene (reference sequence). CDR3 protein: CASSFQGAYEQYF. Written as DNA, the CDR3 is TGTGCCAGTAGTTTTCAGGGGGCCTACGAGCAGTACTTC.

The CDR3: CAWSGTVQETQYF. DNA of the CDR3: TGTGCCTGGAGTGGCACGGTACAAGAGACCCAGTACTTC. J is TRBJ2-5 and V is TRBV30; D gene uncertain. V gave up 1 base and J gave up 2 bases, with 8 bases separating them. The length of the CDR3 is 13 residues. Germline V lookup: CDR1 GTSNPN, CDR2 SVGIG (reference sequence).

The chain combines TRBV6-1 with TRBJ1-6; TRBD1 matches 7 bases. This CDR3 comprises 14 residues. CDR1 and CDR2 from the germline V gene are MNHNS and SASEGT. Trimming cost V 6 bases and J 6 bases; bases outside gene matches: 5. The chain's CDR3 is CASRGGQLNSPLHF. CDR3 coding DNA: TGTGCCAGCAGGGGGGGACAGCTTAATTCACCCCTCCACTTT.

V is TRBV2 and J is TRBJ1-6; no firm D call. There are 15 residues in the CDR3. CDR1 and CDR2 from the germline V gene are SNHLY and FYNNEI. The V end was cut by 5 bases, the J end by 7 bases, with 15 bases between. CDR3 sequence: CASSPTALGNSPLHF. In nucleotides, the CDR3 is TGTGCCAGCAGTCCCACAGCCCTCGGGAATTCACCCCTCCACTTT.

This clone was detected only once. V and J are TRBV19 and TRBJ1-2, with D maybe TRBD1 (6 bases). CDR1 and CDR2 from the germline V gene are LNHDA and SQIVND (reference sequence). Trimming left V 6 bases short and J 5 bases short, with 10 bases between. There are 12 residues in the CDR3. CDR3 sequence: CASSRTEYGYTF. The CDR3 DNA sequence: TGTGCCAGTAGCAGGACAGAGTATGGCTACACCTTC. Complete variable domain (other parts from reference TRBV19 and TRBJ1-2): DGGITQSPKYLFRKEGQNVTLSCEQNLNHDAMYWYRQDPGQGLRLIYYSQIVNDFQKGDIAEGYSVSREKKESFPLTVTSAQKNPTAFYLCASSRTEYGYTFGSGTRLTVV.

V is TRBV5-1 and J is TRBJ2-1; D is possibly TRBD2 (6 bases). The CDR3 runs 14 residues. Per germline, CDR1 SGHRS and CDR2 YFSETQ. With 4 bases removed from V and 6 bases from J, the gap between germline ends came to 14 bases. The CDR3 region has the DNA TGCGCCAGCAGCGGTACGGGACTCCTCAATGAGCAGTTCTTC. It encodes CASSGTGLLNEQFF.

The genes are TRBV11-2 and TRBJ2-3; D ambiguous. V lost 3 bases, J lost 1 base, and 8 bases lay in between. Looked up from germline, CDR1 is SGHAT and CDR2 is FQNNGV. The CDR3 spans 14 residues. In DNA form, the CDR3 reads TGTGCCAGCAGCTTTGGAGTTCGCACAGATACGCAGTATTTT. Translation gives CASSFGVRTDTQYF. Based on the CDR3 plus reference TRBV11-2 and TRBJ2-3, the full variable domain is EAGVAQSPRYKIIEKRQSVAFWCNPISGHATLYWYQQILGQGPKLLIQFQNNGVVDDSQLPKDRFSAERLKGVDSTLKIQPAKLEDSAVYLCASSFGVRTDTQYFGPGTRLTVL.

V usage is TRBV5-4 and J usage is TRBJ1-1; D gene unclear. The V and J ends lost 4 bases and 2 bases respectively, with 18 bases between them. From germline, CDR1 is SGHNT and CDR2 YYREEE (reference sequence). CDR3 length equals 16 residues. The CDR3 protein is CASSASGGRINTEAFF. The CDR3, as DNA: TGTGCCAGCAGCGCCTCAGGAGGGCGGATAAACACTGAAGCTTTCTTT.

The chain recombines TRBV5-4 with TRBJ2-3, with TRBD2 identical over 7 bases. The trim removed 4 bases at V and 3 bases at J, leaving 2 bases unmatched. Germline values: CDR1 SGHNT, CDR2 YYREEE (reference sequence). The CDR3 contains 13 residues. The CDR3 is CASSRGGTDTQYF. In DNA form, the CDR3 reads TGTGCCAGCAGCCGCGGGGGAACAGATACGCAGTATTTT.

The chain links TRBV4-1 to TRBJ1-2; 7 bases align to TRBD1. CDR1 is MGHRA, CDR2 YSYEKL, per germline. Germline trimming cut 1 base from V and 8 bases from J; bases unmatched to any gene: 10. This CDR3 has 15 residues. The CDR3: CASSQAQGGLGGYTF. The CDR3 coding sequence is TGCGCCAGCAGCCAAGCCCAGGGGGGATTGGGCGGCTACACCTTC.

The rearrangement uses TRBV7-2 and TRBJ2-1, with TRBD2 identical over 7 bases. The CDR3 is 16 amino acids. Germline V gene sequence: CDR1 SGHTA, CDR2 FQGNSA. Trimming removed 1 base from V and 0 bases from J; junction bases left unmatched: 3. CDR3 sequence reads: CASSLVAGDSYNEQFF. In DNA, the CDR3 is TGTGCCAGCAGCTTAGTCGCGGGAGACTCCTACAATGAGCAGTTCTTC. The entire variable domain, with the rest obtained from reference TRBV7-2 and TRBJ2-1, is as follows: GAGVSQSPSNKVTEKGKDVELRCDPISGHTALYWYRQSLGQGLEFLIYFQGNSAPDKSGLPSDRFSAERTGGSVSTLTIQRTQQEDSAVYLCASSLVAGDSYNEQFFGPGTRLTVL.